The text below deals with one TCR beta chain. CDR1 and CDR2 (germline): LNHDA, SQIVND (reference sequence). This CDR3 comprises 18 residues. J lost 4 bases, V lost 1 base, and 14 bases had no gene match. Donors were drawn from the roughly 120-subject validation cohort, separate from the approximately 640-subject first cohort. The protocol was immunoSEQ multiplex PCR, while the TCRdb copy is restricted to in-frame clones and leaves out a portion. The data show more than 110,000 clones, 86% seen once. The data stem from a study of cytomegalovirus exposure and HLA in healthy donors. For the study at large: It was reported in a later analysis that the approximately 120 validation repertoires used the same platform as the 550 to 800 first-cohort repertoires.

The rearrangement links TRBV19 to TRBJ1-1; 8 bases fit TRBD1. This receptor was taken from a man aged 18 to 35 in good health and CMV-seronegative. The sample consisted of PBMCs. The CDR3 DNA reads TGTGCCAGTAGTATAGGCCCAACCCTTACAGGGGGTTTCACTGAAGCTTTCTTT. Its translation is CASSIGPTLTGGFTEAFF.